This TCR beta chain was identified in a study of T cell responses to AZD1222 COVID-19 vaccine. For the study at large: Analyses pooled second doses at about 4 or about 12 weeks.

Regarding this clone: The antigen is unknown.

Repertoires were generated with immunoSEQ multiplex PCR, while TCRdb's copy carries only in-frame clones and drops some. The data show 65,000 to 85,000 clones, with around four fifths seen just once and 21% held by the top ten. The CDR3 has 16 amino acids. Germline CDR1 is MGHRA and CDR2 is YSYEKL. Trimming took off 0 bases at V and 8 bases at J, with 19 bases between the two ends. Study-wide points: Dominant CD4 TCR responses targeted spike regions 160-218 and 743-854. There were repertoire samples only from the period after the peak T cell response. Donors were mostly white British, more females; clonal diversity possibly underestimated.

This clonotype originated in an adult in good health. The J gene is TRBJ1-2, the V gene TRBV4-1; D is possibly TRBD1 (5 bases). The source was peripheral blood, collected on day 0 of AZD1222 vaccination. CDR3 sequence reads: CASSQESATGLGGYTF. Written as DNA, the CDR3 is TGCGCCAGCAGCCAAGAATCCGCCACAGGCCTAGGGGGCTACACCTTC.